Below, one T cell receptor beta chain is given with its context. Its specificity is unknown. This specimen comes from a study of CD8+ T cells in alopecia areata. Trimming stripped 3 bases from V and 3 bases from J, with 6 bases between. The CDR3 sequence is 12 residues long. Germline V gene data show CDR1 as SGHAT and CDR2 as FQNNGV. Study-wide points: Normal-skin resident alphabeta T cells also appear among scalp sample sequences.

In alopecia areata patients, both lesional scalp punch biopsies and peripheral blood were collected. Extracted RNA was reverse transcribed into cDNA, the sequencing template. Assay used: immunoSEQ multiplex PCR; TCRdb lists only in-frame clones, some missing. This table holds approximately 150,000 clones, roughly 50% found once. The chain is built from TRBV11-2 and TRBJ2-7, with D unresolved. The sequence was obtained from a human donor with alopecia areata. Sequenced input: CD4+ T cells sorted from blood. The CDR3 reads CASSFSSYEQYF. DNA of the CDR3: TGTGCCAGCAGCTTTAGTAGCTACGAGCAGTACTTC.